Described below is a single T cell receptor (beta chain) sequence and its context. This clone was counted between two and nine times. No cognate antigen has been identified for it. No base quality information exists; no much larger clone differs at one position. This sample stems from a study of blood T cell repertoires in COVID-19 (dated by TCRdb to the early 2020s). Some background on the complete study: Collaborator samples came from the United States, Italy and Spain and covered acute and convalescent phases of COVID-19. The prospective study material was composed of cDNA or gDNA derived from T cells, B-cell-depleted T cells, or PBMCs. Deeply sampled blood TCRbeta repertoires from subjects exposed to, actively infected with, or recovered from COVID-19 were included in the dataset. The repertoires were released in a freely available public database meant as a resource for research on the immune response to SARS-CoV-2. The samples were drawn from the first 160 participants of the ongoing ImmuneRACE study and from 950 to 1,500 subjects provided by 6 global collaborators. Sample metadata almost always included a de-identified subject ID, COVID-19 status, age in years and sex. HLA class I and class II types, where available, came from metadata supplied by the sample provider rather than from assay-based typing. General findings and caveats noted by the study authors: The quantity of clinical and demographic metadata differed by source and by participant and was supplied without curation.

The immunoSEQ Assay, a bias-controlled multiplex PCR, was used to amplify TCRbeta CDR3 regions from genomic DNA. The published analysis was carried out like this. Within the assay, amplification of reference gene primers was used to estimate how many nucleated cells each sample contained. Sequence reads were collapsed and filtered to measure the absolute abundance of every unique TCRbeta CDR3 rearrangement. For each sample, productive Simpson clonality was calculated as the square root of Simpson's diversity index across productive rearrangements. The clones in this table, taken by TCRdb from immuneACCESS, are in-frame only. Not every clone is retained; where verified, under half of the shortfall comes from an unresolved V gene, and the cause of the rest is unknown. That table furnishes V, J and clone size, whereas the DNA furnished D and trimming. For this sample there are 200,000 to 300,000 clones; 75% to 90% appear just once. Clones ranked in the top ten supply over 3.5% of the sample.

The germline ends are 8 bases apart after V is trimmed by 1 base and J by 5 bases. In the germline V gene, CDR1 corresponds to MGHRA and CDR2 to YSYEKL. The CDR3 numbers 13 residues from cysteine through phenylalanine. CDR3 DNA only is kept here, 39 bases in frame from base 1. Each collaborating institution followed its own protocols to collect whole blood in K2EDTA tubes. Collaborator samples were shipped for TCRbeta analysis as frozen whole blood, isolated PBMCs, or DNA extracted from either sample type. The sample comprised peripheral blood. The clonotype originates from a woman aged 40 to 50 with acute or convalescent COVID-19. The chain is encoded by TRBV4-1 joined to TRBJ1-1, with an unclear D gene assignment. The sequenced DNA is TGCGCCAGCAGCCAAGGCCCCGAGACTGAAGCTTTCTTT. Its translation is CASSQGPETEAFF.